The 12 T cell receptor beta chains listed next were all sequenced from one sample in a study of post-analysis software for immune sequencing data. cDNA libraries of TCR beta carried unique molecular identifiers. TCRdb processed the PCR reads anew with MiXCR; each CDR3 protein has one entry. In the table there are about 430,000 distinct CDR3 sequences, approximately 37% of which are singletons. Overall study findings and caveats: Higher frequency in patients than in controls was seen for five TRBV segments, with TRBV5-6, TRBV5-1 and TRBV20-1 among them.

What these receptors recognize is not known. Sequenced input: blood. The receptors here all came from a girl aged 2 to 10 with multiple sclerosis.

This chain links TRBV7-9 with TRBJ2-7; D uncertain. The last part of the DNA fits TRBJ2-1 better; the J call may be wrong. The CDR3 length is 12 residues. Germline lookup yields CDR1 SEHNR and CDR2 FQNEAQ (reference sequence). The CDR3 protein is CASTKRSNEQFF. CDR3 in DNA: TGTGCCAGCACCAAAAGGAGCAATGAGCAGTTCTTC.

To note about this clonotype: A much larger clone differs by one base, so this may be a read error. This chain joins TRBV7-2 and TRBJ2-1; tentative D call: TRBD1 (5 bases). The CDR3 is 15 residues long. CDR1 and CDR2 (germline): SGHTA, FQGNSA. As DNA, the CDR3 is TGTGCCAGCAGCCCAGGGAAGGGTCATTACAGTGAGCAGTTCTTC. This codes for CASSPGKGHYSEQFF. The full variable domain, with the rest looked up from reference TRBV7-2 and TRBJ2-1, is GAGVSQSPSNKVTEKGKDVELRCDPISGHTALYWYRQSLGQGLEFLIYFQGNSAPDKSGLPSDRFSAERTGGSVSTLTIQRTQQEDSAVYLCASSPGKGHYSEQFFGPGTRLTVL.

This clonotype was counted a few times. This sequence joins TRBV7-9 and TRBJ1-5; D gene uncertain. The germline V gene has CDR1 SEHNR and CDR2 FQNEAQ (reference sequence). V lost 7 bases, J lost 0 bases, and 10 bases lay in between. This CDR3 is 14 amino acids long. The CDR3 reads CASTSTTSNQPQHF. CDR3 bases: TGTGCCAGCACCTCGACAACTAGCAATCAGCCCCAGCATTTT.

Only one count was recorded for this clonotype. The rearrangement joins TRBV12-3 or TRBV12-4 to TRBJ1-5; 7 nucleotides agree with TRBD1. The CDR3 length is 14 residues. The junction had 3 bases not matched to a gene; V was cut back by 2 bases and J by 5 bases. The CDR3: CASSLQQGYQPQHF. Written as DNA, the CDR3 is TGTGCCAGCAGTTTACAACAGGGGTATCAGCCCCAGCATTTT.

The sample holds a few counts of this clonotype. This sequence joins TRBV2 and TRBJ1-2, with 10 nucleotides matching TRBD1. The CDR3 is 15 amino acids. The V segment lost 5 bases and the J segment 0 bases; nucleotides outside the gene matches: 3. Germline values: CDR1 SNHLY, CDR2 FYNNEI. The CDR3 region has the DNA TGTGCCAGCAGTAGGACAGGGGGAGCTAACTATGGCTACACCTTC. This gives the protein CASSRTGGANYGYTF.

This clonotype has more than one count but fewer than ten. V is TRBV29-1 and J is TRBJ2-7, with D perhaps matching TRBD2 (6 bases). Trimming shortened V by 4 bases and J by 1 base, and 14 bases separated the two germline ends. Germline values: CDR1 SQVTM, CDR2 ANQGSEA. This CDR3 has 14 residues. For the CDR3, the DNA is TGCAGCGTTGCCGCGGGGATTAGTTCCTACGAGCAGTACTTC. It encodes CSVAAGISSYEQYF.

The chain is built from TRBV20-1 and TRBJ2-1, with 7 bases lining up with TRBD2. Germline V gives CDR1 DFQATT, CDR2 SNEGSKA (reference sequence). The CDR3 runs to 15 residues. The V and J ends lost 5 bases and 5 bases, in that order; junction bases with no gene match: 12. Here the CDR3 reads CSARGGVGSNNEQFF. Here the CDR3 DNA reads TGCAGTGCTCGGGGAGGGGTGGGGAGTAACAATGAGCAGTTCTTC.

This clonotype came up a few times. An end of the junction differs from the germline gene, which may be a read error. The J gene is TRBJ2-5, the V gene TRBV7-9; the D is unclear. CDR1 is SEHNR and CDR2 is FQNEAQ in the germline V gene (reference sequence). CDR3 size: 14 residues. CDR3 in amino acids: CASSFPDKQETQYF. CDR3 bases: TGCGCCAGCAGCTTCCCCGACAAGCAAGAGACCCAGTACTTC.

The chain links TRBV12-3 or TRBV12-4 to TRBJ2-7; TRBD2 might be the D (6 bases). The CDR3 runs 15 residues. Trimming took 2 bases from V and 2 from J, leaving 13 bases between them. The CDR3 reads CASSLTAGLAYEQYF. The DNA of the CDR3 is TGTGCCAGCAGTTTAACGGCGGGGCTCGCCTACGAGCAGTACTTC.

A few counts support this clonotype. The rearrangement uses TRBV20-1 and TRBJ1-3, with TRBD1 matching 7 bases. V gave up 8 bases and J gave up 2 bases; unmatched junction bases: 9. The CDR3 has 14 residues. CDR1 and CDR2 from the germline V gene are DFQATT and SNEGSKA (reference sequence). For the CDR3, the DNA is TGCAGTACCACAGGGGATTTAGCTGGAAACACCATATATTTT. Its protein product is CSTTGDLAGNTIYF.

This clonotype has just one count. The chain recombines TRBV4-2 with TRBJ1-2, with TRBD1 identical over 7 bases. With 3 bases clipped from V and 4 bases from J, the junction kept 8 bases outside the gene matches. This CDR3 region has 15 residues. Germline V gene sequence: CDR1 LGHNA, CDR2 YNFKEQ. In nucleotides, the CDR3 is TGTGCCAGCAGCCAGGACAGGAAGACTAGCTATGGCTACACCTTC. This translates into CASSQDRKTSYGYTF.

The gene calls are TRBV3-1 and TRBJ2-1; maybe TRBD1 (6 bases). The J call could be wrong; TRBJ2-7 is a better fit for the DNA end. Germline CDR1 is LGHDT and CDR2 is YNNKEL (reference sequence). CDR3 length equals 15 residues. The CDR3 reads CASSQDLGTTYEQYF. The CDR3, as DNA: TGTGCCAGCAGCCAAGATCTCGGGACAACATACGAGCAGTACTTC.